Sequencing of this T cell receptor beta chain was carried out in a study of blood T cells in healthy people across ages. This clonotype occurred a few times. A second PCR, run for 7 to 11 cycles, used a sample-barcoded 5' primer plus a J-beta primer mix. TCRdb reprocessed the 5' RACE reads with MiXCR, giving one entry per CDR3 protein. The repertoire consists of about 670,000 distinct CDR3 sequences, with around 52% occurring once and the leading ten covering roughly 12%. V dropped 2 bases and J dropped 0 bases, with 8 bases sitting between them. Germline CDR1 and CDR2: ENHRY and SYGVKD. This CDR3 spans 16 amino acids.

Sequencing input: blood. V gene TRBV10-3 combines with J gene TRBJ1-6; TRBD1 might be the D (5 bases). This sequence originates from an elderly woman in good health. CDR3 in amino acids: CAISEGGGSYNSPLHF. The CDR3 DNA reads as TGTGCCATCAGTGAGGGGGGAGGCTCCTATAATTCACCCCTCCACTTT.